This T cell receptor (beta chain) stems from a study of T-cell memory formation after mild COVID-19. Overall study context: Largely donor-specific sequence clusters came from two donors.

This clonotype was counted a few times. Its antigen is still unknown. The CDR3 totals 17 residues. The V gene lost 2 bases and the J gene lost 1 base, with 17 bases spanning the gap. CDR1 is KGHDR, CDR2 SFDVKD, per germline. Study-level points and caveats: Prior to infection, memory already included some responding clones, suggesting cross-reactive memory joined. Clones contracting day 15 to 85 were balanced CD4/CD8; later expanders leaned CD4+.

MiXCR, applied by TCRdb to the 5' RACE reads, yields one record per CDR3 protein. The sample gives 180,000 or so distinct CDR3 sequences, roughly 17% of which show up once; approximately 2% is in the top ten. Material: PBMCs or a T cell subset sorted from them (not recorded which). This receptor was taken from an adult woman who had mild COVID-19 (a few samples of this study predate the infection). Cell type and time point are not known. The gene calls are TRBV24-1 and TRBJ2-7; D perhaps matches TRBD1 (6 bases). Written as DNA, the CDR3 is TGTGCCACCAGTGATTCGACAGGACCCGGTAGGTCCTACGAGCAGTACTTC. It translates to CATSDSTGPGRSYEQYF.